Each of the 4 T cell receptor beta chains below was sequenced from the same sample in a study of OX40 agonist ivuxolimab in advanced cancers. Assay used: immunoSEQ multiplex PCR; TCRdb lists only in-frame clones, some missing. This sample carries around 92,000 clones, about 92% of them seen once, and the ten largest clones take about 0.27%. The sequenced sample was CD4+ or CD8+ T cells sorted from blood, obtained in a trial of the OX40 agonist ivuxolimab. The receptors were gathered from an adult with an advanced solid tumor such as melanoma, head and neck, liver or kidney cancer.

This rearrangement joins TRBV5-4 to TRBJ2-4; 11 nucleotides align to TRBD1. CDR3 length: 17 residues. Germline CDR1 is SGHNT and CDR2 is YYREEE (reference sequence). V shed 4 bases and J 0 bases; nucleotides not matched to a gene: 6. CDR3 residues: CASSDPGTGGAKNIQYF. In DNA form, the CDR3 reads TGTGCCAGCAGCGACCCCGGGACAGGGGGAGCCAAAAACATTCAGTACTTC.

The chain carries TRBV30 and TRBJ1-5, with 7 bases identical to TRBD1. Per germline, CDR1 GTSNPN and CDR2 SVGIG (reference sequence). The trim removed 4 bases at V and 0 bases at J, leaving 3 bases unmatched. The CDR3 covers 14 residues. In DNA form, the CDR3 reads TGTGCCTGGAACAGGGGTTATAGCAATCAGCCCCAGCATTTT. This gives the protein CAWNRGYSNQPQHF.

As DNA, the CDR3 is TGTGCCAGCGGCAACAGGGGCTATGGCTACACCTTC. Its protein product is CASGNRGYGYTF. This sequence joins TRBV28 and TRBJ1-2, with TRBD1 identical over 7 bases. Germline CDR1 and CDR2: MDHEN and SYDVKM. CDR3 length equals 12 residues. J was trimmed by 4 bases and V by 8 bases; bases with no gene match: 4.

CDR3 DNA sequence: TGTGCCACCAGCAGAGATTCCCCTATACTTTACCGCGAGACGAGCACTGAAGCTTTCTTT. Translation: CATSRDSPILYRETSTEAFF. This chain uses TRBV15 with TRBJ1-1; D gene uncertain. CDR1 is LNHNV and CDR2 is YYDKDF in the germline V gene (reference sequence). This CDR3 is 20 amino acids long. V lost 0 bases, J lost 4 bases, and 27 bases lay in between.